This is a list of T cell receptor beta chains from one sample in a study of cytomegalovirus exposure and HLA in healthy donors. Assay used: immunoSEQ multiplex PCR; TCRdb lists only in-frame clones, some missing. Of 150,000 to 200,000 clones in the sample, approximately 11% were seen once. What was sequenced was PBMCs. The receptors were sampled from a man in his fifties in good health and CMV-seropositive. Each CDR3 is given with its conserved first and last residue. The order of the fields is V gene, CDR3 length, CDR3 protein.

TRBV18 13 CASSPERQQPQHF
TRBV2 13 CASGDTNNERLFF
TRBV11-2 15 CASSLMLAGANEQFF
TRBV10-1 11 CASTSGQSQYF
TRBV5-1 13 CASSAAEGETQYF
TRBV4-3 15 CASSQRGPSYNEQFF
TRBV4-3 15 CASSQFLGSESEAFF
TRBV5-4 16 CASSLAVLSGANVLTF
TRBV7-8 16 CASSFASRQTNTEAFF
TRBV7-2 14 CASSSFYSNQPQHF
TRBV6-5 14 CASSEVAVNSPLHF
TRBV7-2 14 CASSFGGGNTEAFF
TRBV5-1 16 CASSFRDRGGTGELFF
TRBV28 18 CASSSRPTLTGGRDGYTF
TRBV15 16 CATSRGVQGNMETQYF
TRBV11-3 20 CASSLGGPGGLYPNTGELFF
TRBV4-1 16 CASSQESWATVDTQYF
TRBV6-6 13 CASILDGNYGYTF
TRBV29-1 12 CSVAPGADTQYF
TRBV5-4 17 CASSGGGGDSSYNEQFF
TRBV5-1 14 CASSRGTGGNGYTF
TRBV6-6 15 CASRNPGQSYNEQFF
TRBV6-5 13 CASSYSESTLQYF
TRBV5-6 16 CASSLGLAGYQETQYF
TRBV19 13 CASSINPRYEQYF
TRBV2 16 CASSEGLTGVNYGYTF
TRBV9 16 CASTGSTGFQWFGYTF
TRBV7-3 13 CASSLQDRGKQFF
TRBV5-1 15 CASSLEPGSVYGYTF
TRBV5-1 15 CASSLALSGANVLTF